Sequencing of this T cell receptor beta chain was carried out in a study of CD8+ T cells in alopecia areata. Study-level results: Relative to normal scalp, lesional scalp, especially alopecia totalis/universalis, showed higher clonality.

On the basis of CD4, CD8alpha, NKG2D, NKG2ACE and other markers, pooled cutaneous lymph node cells were sorted. The sequencing template was cDNA reverse transcribed from extracted RNA. The data were produced by immunoSEQ multiplex PCR, yet TCRdb's version contains in-frame clones alone and is incomplete. The sample shows 250,000 or so clones, none of them appearing just once. Germline CDR1 SGHDT, CDR2 FRDEAV. The V end was cut by 5 bases, the J end by 1 base, with 12 bases between. The CDR3 consists of 14 residues. A remark on this clone: Its antigen is still unknown. Gene names and germline match the mouse. The read comes to an end 4 residues before the CDR3 does, leaving the germline J gene to fill in the end.

This clonotype was obtained from a C3H/HeJ mouse with alopecia areata. Strain MHC haplotype: H2-k. The chain uses TRBV14 and TRBJ1-1; a possible D gene is TRBD1 (6 bases). Sequencing input: CD4+ T cells sorted from a lymph node. The CDR3 sequence: CASRNPGQNTEVFF. Incomplete CDR3 DNA: TGTGCCAGCAGAAATCCGGGACAAAACACA.